Below are 5 T cell receptor beta chains sequenced from a single sample in a study of cytomegalovirus exposure and HLA in healthy donors. The PCR used 60 Vbeta and 13 Jbeta primers. Profiled with immunoSEQ multiplex PCR; TCRdb holds only in-frame clones, not every one. The profile shows roughly 230,000 clones, roughly 85% of them singletons. Material: PBMCs. Source of these receptors: a girl aged 2 to 9 in good health and CMV-seronegative.

The genes are TRBV5-1 and TRBJ1-6, with TRBD1 matching over 7 bases. Germline CDR1 reads SGHRS; CDR2 reads YFSETQ. J was trimmed by 6 bases and V by 4 bases; bases with no gene match: 13. There are 17 residues in the CDR3. DNA of the CDR3: TGCGCCAGCAGCCCACAAGAACTGGGACAGCCTAATTCACCCCTCCACTTT. This sequence encodes CASSPQELGQPNSPLHF.

The gene calls are TRBV19 and TRBJ1-5; 7 bases map to TRBD1. V gave up 9 bases and J gave up 2 bases; unmatched junction bases: 4. The germline V gene encodes CDR1 LNHDA and CDR2 SQIVND (reference sequence). This CDR3 has 13 residues. The DNA of the CDR3 is TGTGCCAGCACAACAGGGGGCAATCAGCCCCAGCATTTT. Its protein is CASTTGGNQPQHF.

About this clone: Relative to the germline gene, one junction end is altered; a read error may explain this. V is TRBV5-6 and J is TRBJ2-3; TRBD2 aligns across 15 bases. The CDR3 covers 14 residues. Germline CDR1 reads SGHDT; CDR2 reads YYEEEE. In DNA, the CDR3 is TGTGCCAGCAGCTTTGTTTCCGGGACTAGCGGGGGGAACTTT. Translation gives CASSFVSGTSGGNF.

J is TRBJ2-5 and V is TRBV5-1; D is possibly TRBD1 (5 bases). V was clipped by 0 bases and J by 4 bases, with 16 bases between them. The CDR3 runs 16 residues. Germline CDR1 is SGHRS and CDR2 is YFSETQ. This CDR3 reads CASSLDPGLGVETQYF. CDR3 sequence (DNA): TGCGCCAGCAGCTTGGATCCGGGCCTAGGGGTAGAGACCCAGTACTTC. The entire variable domain, with the rest obtained from reference TRBV5-1 and TRBJ2-5, is as follows: KAGVTQTPRYLIKTRGQQVTLSCSPISGHRSVSWYQQTPGQGLQFLFEYFSETQRNKGNFPGRFSGRQFSNSRSEMNVSTLELGDSALYLCASSLDPGLGVETQYFGPGTRLLVL.

The CDR3 DNA reads TGTGCCAGCAGCGGGACAGGGGCTTCCTCTGGAAACACCATATATTTT. As protein: CASSGTGASSGNTIYF. The chain joins TRBV9 to TRBJ1-3; TRBD1 matches at 9 bases. Germline V CDR1 and CDR2: SGDLS, YYNGEE. This CDR3 spans 16 amino acids. V gave up 3 bases and J gave up 0 bases; unmatched junction bases: 4.